This T cell receptor beta chain was sequenced during a study of graft-versus-host responses after intestinal transplantation. This clone was seen a single time. The antigen is undetermined. Trimming stripped 2 bases from V and 4 bases from J, with 11 bases between. Germline V gives CDR1 MNHEY, CDR2 SVGAGI. This CDR3 region has 14 residues. Findings and limits, study-wide: HvG clone declines early post-transplant were associated with peak circulating GvH levels.

Data came from immunoSEQ multiplex PCR; TCRdb stores just in-frame clones and leaves some out. The table includes roughly 18,000 clones, around 93% detected once. The sequencing here drew on PBMCs, taken 23 days after intestinal transplant. This chain joins TRBV6-5 and TRBJ1-2; D not resolved. The receptor was derived from a human patient who received an intestinal transplant, so some T cells may come from the graft donor. CDR3 sequence reads: CASSYSGLGYGYTF. The CDR3 coding sequence is TGTGCCAGCAGTTACAGTGGACTGGGCTATGGCTACACCTTC.